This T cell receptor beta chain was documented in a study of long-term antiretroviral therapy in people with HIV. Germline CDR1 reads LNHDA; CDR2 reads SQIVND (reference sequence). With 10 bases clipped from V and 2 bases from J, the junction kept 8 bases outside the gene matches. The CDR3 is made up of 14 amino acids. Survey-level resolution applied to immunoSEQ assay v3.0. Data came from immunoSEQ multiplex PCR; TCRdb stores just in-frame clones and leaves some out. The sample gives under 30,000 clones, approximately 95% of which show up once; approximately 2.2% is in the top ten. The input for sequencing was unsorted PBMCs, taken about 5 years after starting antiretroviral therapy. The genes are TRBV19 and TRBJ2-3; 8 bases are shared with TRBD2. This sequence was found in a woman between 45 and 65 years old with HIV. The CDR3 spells CATNLAGTTDTQYF. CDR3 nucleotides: TGTGCCACCAATTTAGCGGGGACCACAGATACGCAGTATTTT.